The present T cell receptor beta chain was sequenced within a study of T-cell reconstitution after alpha-beta-depleted transplantation in children. Study-wide points: The origin of high day-60 TCRbeta diversity in some patients lay in surviving recipient T cells and thymic progenitors. By about two months after transplant, alpha-beta T cells reportedly arose from several hundred graft clones that had expanded. Fresh T-cell production supplied most of the T-cell counts and diversity seen one year after transplant.

Trimming cost V 5 bases and J 10 bases; bases outside gene matches: 3. This CDR3 is 14 amino acids long. The V gene's germline CDR1 is SGHNT and CDR2 YENEEA. This clonotype was seen repeatedly, ten times or more. What it recognizes is unknown. Unique molecular identifiers were incorporated into the prepared TCRbeta library. Each CDR3 protein gets one entry after TCRdb re-called the PCR reads with MiXCR. In the table there are tens of thousands of distinct CDR3 sequences, about 6% of which are singletons. Specimen: peripheral blood, collected 60 days after TCRalphabeta/CD19-depleted stem cell transplant. The TCR sequence derives from a child younger than two who had a stem cell transplant for acute myeloid leukemia, so the T cells may come from the graft donor. The chain employs TRBV11-3 and TRBJ2-2; TRBD2 matches at 14 bases. CDR3 sequence: CASSPGLAGAELFF. The DNA for the CDR3 is TGTGCCAGCAGCCCGGGACTAGCGGGAGCGGAGCTGTTTTTT.